This T cell receptor beta chain was identified during a study of cytomegalovirus exposure and HLA in healthy donors. The PCR contained 60 Vbeta and 13 Jbeta primers. Sequencing used immunoSEQ multiplex PCR; TCRdb keeps in-frame clones, though not all of them. The sample includes roughly 160,000 clones, 80% of them seen just once. V was trimmed by 3 bases and J by 2 bases, leaving 14 bases between them. Germline V gene lookup returns CDR1 LNHNV and CDR2 YYDKDF (reference sequence). This CDR3 has 16 residues. The V gene is TRBV15, the J gene TRBJ1-5, with a possible D match to TRBD1 (5 bases). The sequence derives from a man aged 30-40 years in good health and CMV-seronegative. The source material was PBMCs. CDR3 nucleotides: TGTGCCACCAGCAGCGACAGACTCTATGGCAATCAGCCCCAGCATTTT. Encoded protein: CATSSDRLYGNQPQHF. The whole variable domain, filled in from reference TRBV15 and TRBJ1-5, reads DAMVIQNPRYQVTQFGKPVTLSCSQTLNHNVMYWYQQKSSQAPKLLFHYYDKDFNNEADTPDNFQSRRPNTSFCFLDIRSPGLGDTAMYLCATSSDRLYGNQPQHFGDGTRLSIL.